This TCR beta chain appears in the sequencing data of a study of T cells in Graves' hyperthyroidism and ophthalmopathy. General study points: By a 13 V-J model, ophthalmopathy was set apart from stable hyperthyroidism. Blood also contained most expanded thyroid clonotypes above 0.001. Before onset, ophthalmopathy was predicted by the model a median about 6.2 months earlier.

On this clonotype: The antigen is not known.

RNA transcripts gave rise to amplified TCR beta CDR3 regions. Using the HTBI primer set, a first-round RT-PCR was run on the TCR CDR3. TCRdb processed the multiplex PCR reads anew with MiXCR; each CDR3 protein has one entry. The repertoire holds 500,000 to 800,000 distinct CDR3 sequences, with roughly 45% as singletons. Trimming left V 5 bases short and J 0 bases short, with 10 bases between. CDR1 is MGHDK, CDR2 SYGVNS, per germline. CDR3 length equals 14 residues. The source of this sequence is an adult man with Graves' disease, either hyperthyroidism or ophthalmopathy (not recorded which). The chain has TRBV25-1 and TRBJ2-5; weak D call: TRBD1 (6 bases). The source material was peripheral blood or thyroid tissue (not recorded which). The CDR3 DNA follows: TGTGCCAGCAGTCTAACAGGGTACCAAGAGACCCAGTACTTC. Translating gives CASSLTGYQETQYF.